This note documents a single T cell receptor beta chain sequence. The antigen is not known. This specimen belongs to a study of cytomegalovirus exposure and HLA in healthy donors. Findings of the study overall: Within the 90 to 150 validation repertoires, first-cohort TCR clusters tended to co-occur, according to a later analysis.

Some clones are missing from TCRdb's copy, which holds only in-frame ones; the method was immunoSEQ multiplex PCR. The profile covers some 110,000 clones, with roughly 86% appearing a single time and 4% to 6% taken by the ten largest. The CDR3 runs 16 residues. The germline V gene has CDR1 WNHNN and CDR2 SYGVQD (reference sequence). V shed 4 bases and J 12 bases; nucleotides not matched to a gene: 16. Sequencing was done on a sample of PBMCs. This chain joins TRBV10-1 and TRBJ2-1; TRBD1 matches at 9 bases. The receptor's source is a man aged 18 to 35 in good health and CMV-seronegative. CDR3 amino acids: CASSGIPGQGPRGQFF. CDR3 DNA sequence: TGCGCCAGCAGTGGGATTCCGGGACAGGGCCCTCGTGGGCAGTTCTTC.